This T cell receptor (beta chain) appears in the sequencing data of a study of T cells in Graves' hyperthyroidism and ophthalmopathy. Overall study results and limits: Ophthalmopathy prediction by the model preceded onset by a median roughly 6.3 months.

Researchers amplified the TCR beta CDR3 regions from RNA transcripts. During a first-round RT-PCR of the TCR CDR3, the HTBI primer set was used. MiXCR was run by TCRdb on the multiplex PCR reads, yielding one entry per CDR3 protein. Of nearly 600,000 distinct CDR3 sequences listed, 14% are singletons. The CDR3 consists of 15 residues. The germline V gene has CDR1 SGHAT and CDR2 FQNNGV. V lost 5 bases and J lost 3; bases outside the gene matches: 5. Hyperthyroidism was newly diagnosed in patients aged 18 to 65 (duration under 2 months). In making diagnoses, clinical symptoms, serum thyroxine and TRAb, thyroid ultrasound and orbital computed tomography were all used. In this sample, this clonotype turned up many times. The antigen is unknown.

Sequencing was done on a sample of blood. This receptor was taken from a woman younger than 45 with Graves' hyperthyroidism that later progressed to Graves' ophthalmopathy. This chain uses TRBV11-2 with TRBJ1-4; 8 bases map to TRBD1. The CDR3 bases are TGTGCCAGCAGCACCGGACAGGGCTCTAATGAAAAACTGTTTTTT. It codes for CASSTGQGSNEKLFF.